What follows are 21 T cell receptor beta chains derived from one specimen sequenced in a study of somatic mutations in cytotoxic T cells in rheumatoid arthritis. This table comes from immunoSEQ multiplex PCR, and its TCRdb copy is limited to in-frame clones, with some not included. The data show some 29,000 clones, around 87% seen once. Sequencing was performed on CD8+ T cells sorted from blood. Source of these receptors: an adult with rheumatoid arthritis.

The chain joins TRBV30 to TRBJ2-7; 10 nucleotides match TRBD1. CDR3 length: 14 residues. Looked up from germline, CDR1 is GTSNPN and CDR2 is SVGIG (reference sequence). V lost 1 base to trimming and J lost 5 bases; unmatched junction nucleotides: 5. CDR3 amino acids: CAWSGDRGSHEQYF. In DNA form, the CDR3 reads TGTGCCTGGAGTGGGGACAGGGGTAGTCACGAGCAGTACTTC.

The chain joins TRBV4-1 to TRBJ2-3, with D possibly TRBD1 on 7 matching bases. Germline lookup yields CDR1 MGHRA and CDR2 YSYEKL. CDR3 size: 14 residues. The V end was cut by 0 bases, the J end by 6 bases, with 10 bases between. CDR3 in DNA: TGCGCCAGCAGCCAAGACAGGGGGGCGGATACGCAGTATTTT. It translates to CASSQDRGADTQYF.

The V call is TRBV15, the J call TRBJ2-3; D may be TRBD1 (5 bases). The CDR3 has 14 amino acids. CDR1 and CDR2 (germline): LNHNV, YYDKDF (reference sequence). Trimming stripped 3 bases from V and 2 bases from J, with 9 bases between. DNA of the CDR3: TGTGCCACCAGCAGGGACACCGACACAGATACGCAGTATTTT. It yields the protein CATSRDTDTDTQYF. The full variable domain, with the rest looked up from reference TRBV15 and TRBJ2-3, is DAMVIQNPRYQVTQFGKPVTLSCSQTLNHNVMYWYQQKSSQAPKLLFHYYDKDFNNEADTPDNFQSRRPNTSFCFLDIRSPGLGDTAMYLCATSRDTDTDTQYFGPGTRLTVL.

V and J are TRBV7-9 and TRBJ2-5, with D unresolved. The CDR3 runs 12 residues. Trimming took 0 bases from V and 4 from J, leaving 3 bases between them. Germline CDR1 and CDR2: SEHNR and FQNEAQ (reference sequence). This chain's CDR3 is CASSLATETQYF. DNA of the CDR3: TGTGCCAGCAGCTTAGCGACAGAGACCCAGTACTTC.

The chain is built from TRBV5-6 and TRBJ2-2; D is undetermined. Germline V gene sequence: CDR1 SGHDT, CDR2 YYEEEE. V lost 2 bases and J 6 bases, leaving 5 bases between the germline ends. The CDR3 covers 12 residues. The CDR3 sequence: CASSFYAGELFF. CDR3 DNA: TGTGCCAGCAGCTTTTATGCCGGGGAGCTGTTTTTT.

This clone was observed a single time. The junction departs from germline at one end; a sequencing error may be responsible. The gene calls are TRBV7-7 and TRBJ2-1, with 7 bases matching TRBD2. The CDR3 runs 18 residues. CDR1 and CDR2 from the germline V gene are SSHAT and FNYEAQ (reference sequence). The DNA for the CDR3 is TGTGCTAGCAGCTATAGCCAGTGGCTAGCGGTATCCTACAATGAGCAGTTCTTC. It codes for CASSYSQWLAVSYNEQFF.

V usage is TRBV7-6 and J usage is TRBJ2-5; no clear D gene. V shed 5 bases and J shed 0 bases, with 13 bases lying between them. The CDR3 sequence is 15 residues long. Germline V lookup: CDR1 SGHVS, CDR2 FNYEAQ. The CDR3 loop is CASSRTASYQETQYF. In DNA form, the CDR3 reads TGTGCCAGCAGCCGGACGGCCTCGTACCAAGAGACCCAGTACTTC.

The chain is built from TRBV16 and TRBJ2-7; the D gene is possibly TRBD2 (6 bases). Germline lookup yields CDR1 KGHSY and CDR2 FQNENV. The CDR3 is made up of 15 amino acids. The V gene lost 4 bases and the J gene lost 0 bases, with 13 bases spanning the gap. The CDR3 DNA follows: TGTGCCAGCAGCCCGTTTAGCGGTCACTCCTACGAGCAGTACTTC. Protein: CASSPFSGHSYEQYF. The complete variable domain, with remaining parts taken from reference TRBV16 and TRBJ2-7, reads GEEVAQTPKHLVRGEGQKAKLYCAPIKGHSYVFWYQQVLKNEFKFLISFQNENVFDETGMPKERFSAKCLPNSPCSLEIQATKLEDSAVYFCASSPFSGHSYEQYFGPGTRLTVT.

This clone was seen only once. The V and J genes are TRBV6-6 and TRBJ1-5, with 7 positions matching TRBD1. Per germline, CDR1 MNHNY and CDR2 SVGAGI (reference sequence). This CDR3 comprises 16 residues. Trimming took 2 bases from V and 0 from J; bases not matched to a gene: 4. Here the CDR3 reads CASSYQDRFSNQPQHF. Written as DNA, the CDR3 is TGTGCCAGCAGTTACCAGGACAGGTTTAGCAATCAGCCCCAGCATTTT.

The chain has TRBV6-4 and TRBJ2-1, with 7 bases lining up with TRBD1. Germline values: CDR1 MRHNA, CDR2 SNTAGT. The CDR3 is 15 residues long. V lost 1 base, J lost 6 bases, and 6 bases stayed unmatched. CDR3 region: CASSDYGTALNEQFF. The CDR3 bases are TGTGCCAGCAGTGACTACGGGACAGCCCTCAATGAGCAGTTCTTC.

The chain combines TRBV19 with TRBJ1-5, with 10 positions matching TRBD1. The germline gives CDR1 LNHDA, CDR2 SQIVND (reference sequence). V shed 7 bases, J shed 3 bases, and the junction held 3 bases outside the gene matches. The CDR3 sequence is 14 residues long. The CDR3 DNA sequence: TGTGCCAGTACCGACAGGGGGCTCAATCAGCCCCAGCATTTT. The encoded protein is CASTDRGLNQPQHF.

This clone was detected only once. The J gene is TRBJ2-7, the V gene TRBV15; TRBD2 agrees at 10 bases. V shed 5 bases and J 5 bases; nucleotides not matched to a gene: 9. In germline, CDR1 is LNHNV, CDR2 YYDKDF (reference sequence). This CDR3 region has 15 residues. The CDR3 DNA is TGTGCCACCAGCCCCGAGGGACTAGCGACGAACGAGCAGTACTTC. Residues: CATSPEGLATNEQYF.

V usage is TRBV11-2 and J usage is TRBJ2-5; D call uncertain. Germline V gene lookup returns CDR1 SGHAT and CDR2 FQNNGV. CDR3 length: 13 amino acids. Deletions cut 0 bases from V and 4 bases from J, with 6 bases between. In DNA form, the CDR3 reads TGTGCCAGCAGCTTAGATCCGCCAGAGACCCAGTACTTC. Translating gives CASSLDPPETQYF.

The rearrangement joins TRBV7-2 to TRBJ2-7; D is unclear. V shed 4 bases and J shed 0 bases, with 7 bases lying between them. Germline V gives CDR1 SGHTA, CDR2 FQGNSA. The CDR3 sequence is 13 residues long. In nucleotides, the CDR3 is TGTGCCAGCAGCTCCCTCTCCTCCTACGAGCAGTACTTC. Its protein product is CASSSLSSYEQYF.

The rearrangement links TRBV7-8 to TRBJ2-5; 8 bases agree with TRBD1. Near its end, the DNA agrees better with TRBJ2-7, so the J call may be wrong. Germline V gene data show CDR1 as SGHVS and CDR2 as FQNEAQ. CDR3 size: 14 residues. For the CDR3, the DNA is TGTGCCAGCAGCCTCCCGGACAGGGACTACGAGCAGTACTTC. This translates into CASSLPDRDYEQYF.

About this clone: Other DNA sequences in this specimen translate into the identical CDR3. J is TRBJ2-2 and V is TRBV4-1; no clear D. The germline V gene has CDR1 MGHRA and CDR2 YSYEKL. With 1 base removed from V and 0 bases from J, the gap between germline ends came to 3 bases. The CDR3 length is 14 residues. The CDR3 spells CASSQVSNTGELFF. In DNA form, the CDR3 reads TGCGCCAGCAGCCAAGTATCGAACACCGGGGAGCTGTTTTTT.

The chain uses TRBV7-9 and TRBJ2-2; D ambiguous. CDR1 and CDR2 from the germline V gene are SEHNR and FQNEAQ (reference sequence). The CDR3 loop spans 13 amino acids. The CDR3, as DNA: TGTGCTGAAGAATGGGTTTGGGACGGGGAGCTGTTTTTT. Amino acids: CAEEWVWDGELFF.

The chain employs TRBV6-5 and TRBJ1-2, with D hard to call. The CDR3 length is 13 residues. Looked up from germline, CDR1 is MNHEY and CDR2 is SVGAGI. Trimming shortened V by 0 bases and J by 5 bases, and 7 bases separated the two germline ends. The CDR3 DNA sequence: TGTGCCAGCAGTTACTCGGGAACGTATGGCTACACCTTC. It translates to CASSYSGTYGYTF.

The rearrangement uses TRBV2 and TRBJ2-7; 9 nucleotides align to TRBD2. The CDR3 loop spans 15 amino acids. V was pared by 4 bases and J by 4 bases, with 8 bases of the junction left unmatched. In germline, CDR1 is SNHLY, CDR2 FYNNEI. DNA of the CDR3: TGTGCCAGCAGTGTGGCTAGCGGGGCCGATTACGAGCAGTACTTC. Its protein is CASSVASGADYEQYF.

V usage is TRBV7-9 and J usage is TRBJ1-3; D is possibly TRBD1 (5 bases). Trimming took 4 bases from V and 8 from J, leaving 18 bases between them. Germline-derived CDR1 and CDR2 are SEHNR and FQNEAQ (reference sequence). The CDR3 has 15 residues. This CDR3 is CASSSWTLERDTIYF. CDR3 coding DNA: TGTGCCAGCAGCTCTTGGACACTGGAAAGAGACACCATATATTTT.

This chain links TRBV28 with TRBJ2-7; no reliable D call. The CDR3 extends over 16 amino acids. Per germline, CDR1 MDHEN and CDR2 SYDVKM. V was shortened by 3 bases and J by 0 bases, with 15 bases between the two germline ends. The CDR3 DNA reads as TGTGCCAGCAGTTTTTTGAGGTTTGATGGCTCCTACGAGCAGTACTTC. This translates into CASSFLRFDGSYEQYF.